Each of the 8 T cell receptor beta chains below was sequenced from the same sample in a study of blood T cell repertoires in COVID-19. Clones were read by immunoSEQ multiplex PCR, and TCRdb kept only the in-frame ones, dropping some. Here the sample spans approximately 170,000 clones, approximately 82% being singletons. Input material: peripheral blood. The receptor source for this set is a man between 65 and 85 years old who had recovered from COVID-19.

The chain has TRBV6-5 and TRBJ1-2, with TRBD1 as a possible D gene (6 bases). The CDR3 is made up of 14 amino acids. Per germline, CDR1 MNHEY and CDR2 SVGAGI. With 7 bases removed from V and 0 bases from J, the gap between germline ends came to 12 bases. Here the CDR3 DNA reads TGTGCCAGCATACAGGGAAGCTCTAACTATGGCTACACCTTC. Protein sequence: CASIQGSSNYGYTF.

V gene TRBV10-2 combines with J gene TRBJ1-2; a weak D match, TRBD1 (6 bases). Germline-derived CDR1 and CDR2 are WSHSY and SAAADI. Trimming shortened V by 8 bases and J by 8 bases, and 24 bases separated the two germline ends. The CDR3 is made up of 15 amino acids. CDR3 nucleotide sequence: TGCGCCAGCGGGAGAGGAGGGGGGGGAGAGGGCGGCTACACCTTC. It is translated as CASGRGGGGEGGYTF.

The rearrangement uses TRBV28 and TRBJ1-1, with D uncertain. The CDR3 loop spans 13 amino acids. CDR1 is MDHEN, CDR2 SYDVKM, per germline. V dropped 3 bases and J dropped 4 bases, with 9 bases sitting between them. The CDR3: CASSFGSRTEAFF. For the CDR3, the DNA is TGTGCCAGCAGTTTTGGGAGTCGCACTGAAGCTTTCTTT.

The chain has TRBV9 and TRBJ1-1, with 8 bases lining up with TRBD1. V shed 5 bases, J shed 7 bases, and the junction held 7 bases outside the gene matches. Germline assignment: CDR1 SGDLS and CDR2 YYNGEE. The CDR3 has 13 amino acids. Here the CDR3 DNA reads TGTGCCAGCAGTCCAGGGACAGGACTTGAAGCTTTCTTT. Protein product: CASSPGTGLEAFF.

This chain links TRBV20-1 with TRBJ2-1; unclear D gene. Germline V gives CDR1 DFQATT, CDR2 SNEGSKA (reference sequence). This CDR3 contains 10 residues. V was clipped by 2 bases and J by 12 bases, with 8 bases between them. Here the CDR3 reads CSARFSGQFF. Here the CDR3 DNA reads TGCAGTGCTAGATTTAGTGGGCAGTTCTTC.

This clone appeared a few times. This chain links TRBV11-2 with TRBJ2-7; TRBD2 aligns across 7 bases. Germline V lookup: CDR1 SGHAT, CDR2 FQNNGV. V lost 4 bases, J lost 9 bases, and 9 bases stayed unmatched. There are 13 residues in the CDR3. CDR3 coding DNA: TGTGCCAGCAGCTGGGGTGGGGACTATTCGCAGTACTTC. Amino acids: CASSWGGDYSQYF.

The rearrangement links TRBV4-3 to TRBJ1-1, with a tentative D call TRBD1 (6 bases). This CDR3 contains 18 residues. The V gene lost 5 bases and the J gene lost 1 base, with 23 bases spanning the gap. CDR1 is LGHNA, CDR2 YSLEER, per germline. The CDR3 nucleotides are TGCGCCAGCAGCTTACACAGCAGGGGAATTAAGCAGAACACTGAAGCTTTCTTT. This codes for CASSLHSRGIKQNTEAFF.

The rearrangement links TRBV7-9 to TRBJ1-2, with D perhaps TRBD1 (5 bases). Trimming took off 7 bases at V and 7 bases at J, with 19 bases between the two ends. This CDR3 contains 14 residues. Per germline, CDR1 SEHNR and CDR2 FQNEAQ (reference sequence). CDR3 DNA: TGTGCCAGCACCAGTAAGGGGCTAGTGTTTGGCTACACCTTC. Its translation is CASTSKGLVFGYTF. Together with reference TRBV7-9 and TRBJ1-2, the CDR3 gives the full variable domain: DTGVSQNPRHKITKRGQNVTFRCDPISEHNRLYWYRQTLGQGPEFLTYFQNEAQLEKSRLLSDRFSAERPKGSFSTLEIQRTEQGDSAMYLCASTSKGLVFGYTFGSGTRLTVV.